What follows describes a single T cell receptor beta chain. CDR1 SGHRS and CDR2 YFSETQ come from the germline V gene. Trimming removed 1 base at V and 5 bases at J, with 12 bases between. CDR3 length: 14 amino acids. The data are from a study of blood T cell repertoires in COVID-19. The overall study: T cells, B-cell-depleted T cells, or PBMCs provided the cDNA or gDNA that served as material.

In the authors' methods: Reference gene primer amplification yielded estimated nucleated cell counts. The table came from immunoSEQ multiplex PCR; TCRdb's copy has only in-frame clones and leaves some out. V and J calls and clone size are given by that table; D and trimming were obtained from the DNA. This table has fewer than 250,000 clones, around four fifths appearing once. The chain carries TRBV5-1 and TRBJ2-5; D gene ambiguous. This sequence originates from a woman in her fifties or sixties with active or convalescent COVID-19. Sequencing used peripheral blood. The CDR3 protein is CASSLSGRRETQYF. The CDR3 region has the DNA TGCGCCAGCAGCTTGAGTGGGCGTCGGGAGACCCAGTACTTC.